These T cell receptor beta chains were read from a single sample in a study of cytomegalovirus exposure and HLA in healthy donors. Some clones are missing from TCRdb's copy, which holds only in-frame ones; the method was immunoSEQ multiplex PCR. This sample has 200,000 to 250,000 clones; 77% occur once, and the top ten carry less than 3%. Sequencing was performed on PBMCs. The receptors were gathered from a woman aged 55 to 70 in good health and CMV-seropositive. Both conserved end residues are part of each CDR3. Fields, in order: V gene, J gene, clone size, D gene, CDR3 protein, CDR3 DNA. D genes are given only for firm matches. The size of a clone is reported for some rows only, either as once, few or many, or as a class for expanded clones.

>TRBV5-4|TRBJ2-1|-|TRBD1
CASTLGQGPYNEQFF
TGTGCCAGCACCTTGGGACAGGGGCCCTACAATGAGCAGTTCTTC
>TRBV9|TRBJ1-1|-|-
CASSRGAGRGLLNTEAFF
TGTGCCAGCAGCAGGGGGGCAGGGAGGGGACTCCTGAACACTGAAGCTTTCTTT
>TRBV14|TRBJ1-3|-|TRBD1
CASSRQGLSGNTIYF
TGTGCCAGCAGCCGACAGGGGTTATCTGGAAACACCATATATTTT
>TRBV5-1|TRBJ2-5|-|-
CASSTNQETQYF
TGCGCCAGCAGCACAAACCAAGAGACCCAGTACTTC
>TRBV10-3|TRBJ2-3|-|TRBD2
CATVRTSGRDTQYF
TGTGCCACCGTGAGAACTAGCGGGAGGGATACGCAGTATTTT
>TRBV9|TRBJ2-7|-|TRBD1
CASSVRQGSYEQYF
TGTGCCAGCAGCGTAAGACAGGGCTCCTACGAGCAGTACTTC
>TRBV2|TRBJ2-1|-|TRBD1
CASSPDRGPYNEQFF
TGTGCCAGCAGCCCAGACAGGGGGCCCTACAATGAGCAGTTCTTC
>TRBV2|TRBJ1-1|-|-
CASVKRGGTEAFF
TGTGCCAGCGTTAAGAGGGGGGGGACTGAAGCTTTCTTT
>TRBV27|TRBJ2-2|few|-
CASRRDFANTGELFF
TGTGCCAGCAGGCGGGACTTCGCGAACACCGGGGAGCTGTTTTTT
>TRBV7-9|TRBJ1-1|-|TRBD1
CASSLQGDNTEAFF
TGTGCCAGCAGCTTACAGGGGGACAATACTGAAGCTTTCTTT
>TRBV7-9|TRBJ2-7|-|TRBD1
CASSHRLLSGTGNFYEQYF
TGTGCCAGCAGCCACAGGCTCCTAAGCGGGACAGGGAATTTTTACGAGCAGTACTTC
>TRBV25-1|TRBJ1-2|-|TRBD1
CASSDLQGEGYTF
TGTGCCAGCAGTGATTTGCAGGGGGAAGGCTACACCTTC
>TRBV25-1|TRBJ2-2|-|-
CASSVGGFAGELFF
TGTGCCAGCAGTGTAGGGGGTTTTGCCGGGGAGCTGTTTTTT
>TRBV5-6|TRBJ2-2|-|-
CASNPGAGRGGELFF
TGTGCCAGCAACCCGGGAGCGGGTCGGGGCGGGGAGCTGTTTTTT
>TRBV6-5|TRBJ2-2|-|-
CASSYSPGHRELFF
TGTGCCAGCAGTTACTCGCCGGGTCACCGGGAGCTGTTTTTT
>TRBV5-1|TRBJ1-4|-|-
CASSPGQPNEKLFF
TGCGCCAGCAGCCCCGGACAGCCTAATGAAAAACTGTTTTTT
>TRBV10-3|TRBJ1-1|-|TRBD1
CAISAWTGNTEAFF
TGTGCCATCAGTGCCTGGACAGGGAACACTGAAGCTTTCTTT
>TRBV5-1|TRBJ2-3|-|TRBD2
CASSSSGVSTDTQYF
TGCGCCAGCAGCTCCAGCGGGGTTAGCACAGATACGCAGTATTTT
>TRBV28|TRBJ1-5|-|TRBD1
CASSSGQGRQPQHF
TGTGCCAGCAGTTCCGGACAGGGTCGGCAGCCCCAGCATTTT
>TRBV30|TRBJ2-7|-|-
CAWSPKQAQGYEQYF
TGTGCCTGGAGTCCGAAGCAGGCCCAGGGCTACGAGCAGTACTTC
>TRBV9|TRBJ2-5|-|-
CASSRAGSNPGGSGETQYF
TGTGCCAGCAGCCGAGCAGGTTCAAATCCGGGGGGCTCGGGGGAGACCCAGTACTTC
>TRBV29-1|TRBJ2-3|-|TRBD1
CSALDREDSTDTQYF
TGCAGCGCATTAGACAGGGAAGATAGCACAGATACGCAGTATTTT
>TRBV7-9|TRBJ1-1|-|-
CASLRAGMNTEAFF
TGTGCCAGCCTTCGGGCAGGGATGAACACTGAAGCTTTCTTT
>TRBV7-2|TRBJ2-3|few|TRBD2
CASSSLAGTSTDTQYF
TGTGCCAGCAGCTCCCTAGCGGGAACTAGCACAGATACGCAGTATTTT
>TRBV4-1|TRBJ1-2|-|TRBD1
CASSQAGTGMTAYGYTF
TGCGCCAGCAGCCAAGCCGGGACAGGGATGACGGCCTATGGCTACACCTTC
>TRBV4-2|TRBJ2-2|-|TRBD2
CASSREWLAGGPGELFF
TGTGCCAGCAGCCGAGAGTGGCTAGCGGGAGGTCCCGGGGAGCTGTTTTTT
>TRBV7-2|TRBJ2-1|-|TRBD2
CASVSTSGAYNEQFF
TGTGCCAGCGTCTCGACTAGCGGGGCTTACAATGAGCAGTTCTTC
>TRBV28|TRBJ1-5|-|-
CASSSGGSNQPQHF
TGTGCCAGCAGCTCCGGGGGGAGCAATCAGCCCCAGCATTTT
>TRBV6-5|TRBJ1-6|-|-
CASSYLENSPLHF
TGTGCCAGCAGTTACTTGGAGAATTCACCCCTCCACTTT